Only one count was recorded for the clone carrying this T cell receptor beta chain. Antigen: not known. This specimen comes from a study of OX40 agonist ivuxolimab in advanced cancers. Repertoires were generated with immunoSEQ multiplex PCR, while TCRdb's copy carries only in-frame clones and drops some. The table has roughly 17,000 clones, 78% seen once; the top ten hold roughly 29%. Deletions cut 1 base from V and 4 bases from J, with 11 bases between. The CDR3 length is 14 residues. The germline gives CDR1 SGHDT, CDR2 YYEEEE. Study-wide results and limits: CD4+ T cells averaged fewer expanded clones than CD8+ T cells.

Here the sequenced sample was CD4+ or CD8+ T cells sorted from blood, taken in a trial of the OX40 agonist ivuxolimab. The source is an adult with an advanced solid tumor such as melanoma, head and neck, liver or kidney cancer. The chain couples TRBV5-6 to TRBJ1-1; D is undetermined. The CDR3: CASSLSGSSTEAFF. The CDR3 nucleotides read TGTGCCAGCAGCTTGTCCGGGAGTAGCACTGAAGCTTTCTTT.